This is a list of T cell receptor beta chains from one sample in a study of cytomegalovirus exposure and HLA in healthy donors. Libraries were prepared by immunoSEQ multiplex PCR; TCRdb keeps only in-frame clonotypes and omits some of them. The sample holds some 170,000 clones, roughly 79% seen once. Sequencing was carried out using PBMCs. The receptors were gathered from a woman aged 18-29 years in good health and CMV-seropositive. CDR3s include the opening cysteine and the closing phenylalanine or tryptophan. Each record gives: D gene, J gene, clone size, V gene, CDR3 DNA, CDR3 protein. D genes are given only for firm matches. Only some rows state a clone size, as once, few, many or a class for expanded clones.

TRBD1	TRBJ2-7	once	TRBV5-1	TGCGCCAGCAGCTCGGACAGGGGAGTTATCTACGAGCAGTACTTC	CASSSDRGVIYEQYF
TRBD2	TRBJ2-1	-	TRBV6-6	TGTGCCAGCAGACGGGGGGGCGGGGATGAGCAGTTCTTC	CASRRGGGDEQFF
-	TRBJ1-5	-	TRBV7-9	TGTGCCAGCAGCTACGACGGTTATAGCAATCAGCCCCGGCATTTT	CASSYDGYSNQPRHF
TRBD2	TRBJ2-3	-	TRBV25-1	TGTGCCAGCAGTGAATCTCCGGGAAAGCGGGGGGAGGAAGATACGCAGTATTTT	CASSESPGKRGEEDTQYF
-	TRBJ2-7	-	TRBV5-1	TGCGCCAGCAGCGCCACAGGGCCGTGGGCGTACGAGCAGTACTTC	CASSATGPWAYEQYF
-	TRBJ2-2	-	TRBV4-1	TGCGCCAGCAGCCAAGATCTTTCGGGGGATCCAAGCACCGGGGAGCTGTTTTTT	CASSQDLSGDPSTGELFF
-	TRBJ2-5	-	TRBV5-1	TGCGCCAGCAGCGTCCGACAGGCCCAAGAGACCCAGTACTTC	CASSVRQAQETQYF
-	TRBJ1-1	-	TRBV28	TGTGCCAGCAGTATACAGCAGAACACTGAAGCTTTCTTT	CASSIQQNTEAFF
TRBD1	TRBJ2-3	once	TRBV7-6	TGTGCCAGCAGCAGAACCGGGACAGGGATCACAGATACGCAGTATTTT	CASSRTGTGITDTQYF
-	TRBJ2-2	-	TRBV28	TGTGCCAGCACCCACGGGGGATTACTCAGTGGCACCGGGGAGCTGTTTTTT	CASTHGGLLSGTGELFF
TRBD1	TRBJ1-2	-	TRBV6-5	TGTGCCACCGGGGACAGGGGGTATGGCTACACCTTC	CATGDRGYGYTF
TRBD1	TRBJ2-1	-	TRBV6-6	TGTGCCAGCAGTGACGGACAGGGGAGGAATGAGCAGTTCTTC	CASSDGQGRNEQFF
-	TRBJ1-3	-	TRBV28	TGTGCCAGCAGCCCCACAGGGATCGGAAACACCATATATTTT	CASSPTGIGNTIYF
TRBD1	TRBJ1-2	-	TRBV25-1	TGTGCCAGCAGTGTGGGACAGGGGGATGGCTACACCTTC	CASSVGQGDGYTF
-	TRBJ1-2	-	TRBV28	TGTGCCAGCAGTTCCACAGGGTCTGGCTACACCTTC	CASSSTGSGYTF
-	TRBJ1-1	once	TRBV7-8	TGTGCCAGCACCCTAGGATTCAGGAACACTGAAGCTTTCTTT	CASTLGFRNTEAFF
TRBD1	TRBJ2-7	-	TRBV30	TGTGTCTTAGACAGGGGGTTTTCCTACGAGCAGTACTTC	CVLDRGFSYEQYF
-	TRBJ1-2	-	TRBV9	TGTGCCAGCAGCGGTTTCGGGAACAACTATGGCTACACCTTC	CASSGFGNNYGYTF
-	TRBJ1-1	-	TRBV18	TGTGCCAGCCGACAGGCAGATCACACTGAAGCTTTCTTT	CASRQADHTEAFF
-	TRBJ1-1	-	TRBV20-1	TGCAGTGCTACAGACTACACTGAAGCTTTCTTT	CSATDYTEAFF
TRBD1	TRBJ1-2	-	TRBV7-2	TGTGCCAGCAGCGCATCCGGGACACCTGAGGGGGCTTATGGCTACACCTTC	CASSASGTPEGAYGYTF
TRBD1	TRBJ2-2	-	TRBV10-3	TGTGCCATCAGTAACATCGGGACAGTTAACACCGGGGAGCTGTTTTTT	CAISNIGTVNTGELFF
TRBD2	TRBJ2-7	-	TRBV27	TGTGCCAGCACCCAAGGGCGGGGGGCCTACGAGCAGTACTTC	CASTQGRGAYEQYF
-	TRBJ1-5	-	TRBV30	TGTGCCTGGAGTGTACCTGATACAGGGTCAAATCAGCCCCAGCATTTT	CAWSVPDTGSNQPQHF
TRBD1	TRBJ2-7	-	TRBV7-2	TGTGCCAGCAGCTTAGTTTCGGTGGTGGCAGGGGGCTACGAGCAGTACTTC	CASSLVSVVAGGYEQYF
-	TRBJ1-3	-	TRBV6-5	TGTGCCAGCAGTCGGGGGTCTTCTGGAAACACCATATATTTT	CASSRGSSGNTIYF
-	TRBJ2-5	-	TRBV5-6	TGTGCCAGCAGATGGGGGCCCCAAGAGACCCAGTACTTC	CASRWGPQETQYF
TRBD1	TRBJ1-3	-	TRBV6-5	TGTGCCAGCACCCAGGGGACAGGGGGGACCATATATTTT	CASTQGTGGTIYF
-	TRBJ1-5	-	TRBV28	TGTGCCAGCAGTGTACAACAGGGAACGCAGCCCCAGCATTTT	CASSVQQGTQPQHF
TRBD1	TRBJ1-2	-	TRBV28	TGTGCCAGCAGTCCTTTCGTTCGACAGGGTGAAGGCTACACCTTC	CASSPFVRQGEGYTF
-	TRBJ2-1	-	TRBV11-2	TGTGCCAGCAGCTTAGGTGGTAGCGCGGATGAGCAGTTCTTC	CASSLGGSADEQFF
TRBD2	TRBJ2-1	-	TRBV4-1	TGCGCCAGCAGCCAATTGCTAGCGGGGGGGCACAATGAGCAGTTCTTC	CASSQLLAGGHNEQFF
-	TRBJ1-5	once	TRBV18	TGTGCCAGCTCACCAGAGAGAGGGGAGGGCAATCAACCCCAGCATTTT	CASSPERGEGNQPQHF
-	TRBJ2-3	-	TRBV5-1	TGCGCCAGCAGCTTGGTTGTCCCGGTTACAGATACGCAGTATTTT	CASSLVVPVTDTQYF
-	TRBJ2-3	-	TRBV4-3	TGCGCCAGCAGCCAAGAGTCGCGGGGAGCCCTGTCAGATACGCAGTATTTT	CASSQESRGALSDTQYF
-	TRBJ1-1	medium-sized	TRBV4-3	TGCGCCAGCAGCCAAGAGGCCGAGGCTGAAGCTTTCTTT	CASSQEAEAEAFF
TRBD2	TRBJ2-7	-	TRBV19	TGTGCCAGTAGTACAACTAGCGGGGGGGCACTCGAGCAGTACTTC	CASSTTSGGALEQYF
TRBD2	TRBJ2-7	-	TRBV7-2	TGTGCCAGCAGCTCTCGGGGGGGCCCTACCGAGCAGTACTTC	CASSSRGGPTEQYF
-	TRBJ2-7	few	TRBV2	TGTGCCAGCAGTGATCTGCTGGTCCGTTCAGGGGCTAGCTCCTACGAGCAGTACTTC	CASSDLLVRSGASSYEQYF
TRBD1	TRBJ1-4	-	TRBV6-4	TGTGCCAGCACCCGGGACAGGGGGGGAAATGAAAAACTGTTTTTT	CASTRDRGGNEKLFF
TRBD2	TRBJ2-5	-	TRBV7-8	TGTGCCAGCAGCTTAATAGTCGGGGGGGGTTTCGTTAAAGAGACCCAGTACTTC	CASSLIVGGGFVKETQYF
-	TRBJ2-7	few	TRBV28	TGTGCCAGCGCTGGGGCCGAGCAGTACTTC	CASAGAEQYF
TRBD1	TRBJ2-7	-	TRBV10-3	TGTGCCATCAGTGAACAGGGGAGCTCCTACGAGCAGTACTTC	CAISEQGSSYEQYF
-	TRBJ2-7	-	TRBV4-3	TGCGCCAGCAGCCAAGGGCGTGCAGGGGCCTACGAGCAGTACTTC	CASSQGRAGAYEQYF
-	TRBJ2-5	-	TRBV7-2	TGTGCCAGCAGCTTAATTGGTGCAGGGAGGGAGACCCAGTACTTC	CASSLIGAGRETQYF
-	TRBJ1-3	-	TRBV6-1	TGTGCCAGCAGTGAATGGTGGAGGGGTGGAAACACCATATATTTT	CASSEWWRGGNTIYF
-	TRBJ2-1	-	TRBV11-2	TGTGCCAGCAGCTTAGAAACAGACAATGAGCAGTTCTTC	CASSLETDNEQFF
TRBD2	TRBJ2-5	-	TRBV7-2	TGTGCCAGCAGCTTAGCTCGCAGCGGGGGGGCTAGGGAGACCCAGTACTTC	CASSLARSGGARETQYF
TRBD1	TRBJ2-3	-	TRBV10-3	TGTGCCATCAGTTCTCCGGGACAGGGGGCCTTTAGCACAGATACGCAGTATTTT	CAISSPGQGAFSTDTQYF
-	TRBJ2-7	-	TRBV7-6	TGTGCCAGCAGCTTAATTTGGGGAACAGGGTTTGGTAGCGAGCAGTACTTC	CASSLIWGTGFGSEQYF
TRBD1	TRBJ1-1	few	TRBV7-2	TGTGCCAGCAGCTTTCGACAGGGGCCCACTGAAGCTTTCTTT	CASSFRQGPTEAFF
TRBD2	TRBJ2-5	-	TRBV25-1	TGTGCCAGCAGCACTAGCGGGGACCGCGGGGCCCAGTACTTC	CASSTSGDRGAQYF
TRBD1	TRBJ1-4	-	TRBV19	TGTGCCAGTAAGGGGGACAGGGGTCGAGAAAAACTGTTTTTT	CASKGDRGREKLFF
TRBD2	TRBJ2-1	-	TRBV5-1	TGCGCCAGCAGCTTGGGGACCTCCCACAGACTAGCGGTATACAATGAGCAGTTCTTC	CASSLGTSHRLAVYNEQFF
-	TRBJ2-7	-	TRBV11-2	TGTGCCAGCAGCTCGAGGGACATAACCTACGAGCAGTACTTC	CASSSRDITYEQYF
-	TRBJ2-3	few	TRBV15	TGTGCCACCAGCAGACCCCTCCTCACTAGTTTTACAGATACGCAGTATTTT	CATSRPLLTSFTDTQYF
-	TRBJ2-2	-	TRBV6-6	TGTGCCAGCTCGGGCCGGGGGTCGACCGGGGAGCTGTTTTTT	CASSGRGSTGELFF